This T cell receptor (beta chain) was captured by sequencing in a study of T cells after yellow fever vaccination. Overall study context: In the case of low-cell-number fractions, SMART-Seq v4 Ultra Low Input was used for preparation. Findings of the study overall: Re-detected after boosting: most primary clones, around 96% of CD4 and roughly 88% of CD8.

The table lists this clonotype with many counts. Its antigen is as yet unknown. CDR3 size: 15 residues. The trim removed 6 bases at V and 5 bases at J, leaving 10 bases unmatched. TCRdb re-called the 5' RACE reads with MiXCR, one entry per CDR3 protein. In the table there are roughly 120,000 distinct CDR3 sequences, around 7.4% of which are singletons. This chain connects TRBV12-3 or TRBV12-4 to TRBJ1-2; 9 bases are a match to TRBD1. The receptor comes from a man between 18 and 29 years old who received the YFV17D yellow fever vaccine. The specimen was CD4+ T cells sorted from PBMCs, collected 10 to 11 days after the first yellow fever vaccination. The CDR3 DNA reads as TGTGCCAGCAGCACACAGGGGGCGACCATTTATGGCTACACCTTC. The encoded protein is CASSTQGATIYGYTF.